The present TCR beta chain was sequenced within a study of regulatory and conventional T cells in RAG deficiency (dated 2017 in TCRdb). Regarding the study in general: High-throughput TCR beta sequencing was used to compare the repertoire diversity and composition of Treg, conventional CD4+ and CD8+ T cells between RAG-deficient patients and healthy controls. Results the study describes overall, beyond this receptor: Markedly lower Shannon entropy and higher Simpson indices were observed in RAG-deficient patients than in control T-cell subpopulations. All patient T-cell subsets had shorter CDR3 lengths; Omenn syndrome patients showed >75% Treg-Tconv repertoire overlap at nucleotide and amino acid level. The CD25-high CD127-low cells sorted from Omenn syndrome patients may be peripherally activated cells rather than true Treg cells. Compared with controls, Omenn syndrome and CID/AS patients had approximately 100-fold fewer unique TCR beta sequences in Treg cells, whereas the reduction in the other subsets was roughly 9.8-fold. For some subjects, some analyses of T-cell subsets were not performed.

Comment on this clone: Its antigen is still unknown. Within one base of it there is no much larger clone, and no base qualities were kept.

From the germline V gene, CDR1 is SGHAT and CDR2 is FQNNGV. The CDR3 spans 16 residues, from the cysteine through the phenylalanine. Only CDR3 DNA is held: 48 bases, read in frame from base 1. The V and J ends are trimmed by 2 bases and 1 base, leaving 14 bases between them. Before genomic DNA was extracted, conventional CD4+ T cells were isolated from blood as CD25-low CD127-high cells. Repertoire analyses used fewer than 10 healthy control donors as the comparison group. The protocol used for the library was the immunoSEQ multiplex PCR assay. Rearranged TCR beta chain products were amplified from genomic DNA of sorted T-cell subsets and sequenced. In the original analysis: Repertoire diversity of productive TCR beta rearrangements was quantified using Shannon entropy and Simpson indices. To gauge clonal expansion, the frequencies of the 100 most abundant productive TCR beta clonotypes among total reads were added together. A self-reactivity index based on amino acid usage at CDR3beta positions 6 and 7 was applied to the TRB repertoires. Two-way ANOVA was used for repertoire analyses, while Student t or Mann-Whitney tests were used for flow cytometric analyses. Drawn from immuneACCESS, this table holds only the in-frame rearrangements with V and J called that TCRdb kept. Clones are partly lost; checked studies trace under half to an unresolved V gene and leave the rest unexplained. D and trimming were read from the DNA, whereas the V and J calls and clone size are those reported in that table. The sample has roughly 28,000 clones on record, 90% to 95% of them singletons. The top ten constitute under 0.2% of the sample.

These data also formed part of another study, on regulatory T cells. Looking at the second paper: The multiplex PCR used 52 forward TRBV primers and 13 reverse TRBJ primers, with assay-based and computational corrections for amplification bias. In patients, repertoires had restricted unique TRB V-J pairs and skewed V and J gene usage, with regulatory T cells showing the most marked changes. The study compared T-cell receptor beta repertoires of sorted regulatory, conventional CD4+ and CD8+ T cells in CD3G-deficient patients with those in healthy controls. Ficoll density separation was used to isolate peripheral blood mononuclear cells. Within the immunoSEQ assay, multiplex PCR amplified rearranged TRB loci from genomic DNA. Sequencing of the TRB amplicons was done on an Illumina HiSeq platform. Raw sequences were error-filtered and aligned to reference gene sequences by custom algorithms and were subsequently analyzed with the immunoSEQ online tools. Frequencies of productive and nonproductive TRB rearrangements were evaluated among both unique and total sequences. Prism software was used to run t tests, Mann-Whitney tests or two-way ANOVA for comparisons between groups.

This clonotype was sampled from a human donor in good health. The receptor chain draws on TRBV11-2 and TRBJ1-1, and TRBD1 may be the D gene, going by 5 matching bases. The sample was CD25- CD4+ T cells sorted from blood. The CDR3 has the sequence CASSLRQGLSNTEAFF. The DNA sequence reads TGTGCCAGCAGCTTACGGCAGGGTCTGTCGAACACTGAAGCTTTCTTT.